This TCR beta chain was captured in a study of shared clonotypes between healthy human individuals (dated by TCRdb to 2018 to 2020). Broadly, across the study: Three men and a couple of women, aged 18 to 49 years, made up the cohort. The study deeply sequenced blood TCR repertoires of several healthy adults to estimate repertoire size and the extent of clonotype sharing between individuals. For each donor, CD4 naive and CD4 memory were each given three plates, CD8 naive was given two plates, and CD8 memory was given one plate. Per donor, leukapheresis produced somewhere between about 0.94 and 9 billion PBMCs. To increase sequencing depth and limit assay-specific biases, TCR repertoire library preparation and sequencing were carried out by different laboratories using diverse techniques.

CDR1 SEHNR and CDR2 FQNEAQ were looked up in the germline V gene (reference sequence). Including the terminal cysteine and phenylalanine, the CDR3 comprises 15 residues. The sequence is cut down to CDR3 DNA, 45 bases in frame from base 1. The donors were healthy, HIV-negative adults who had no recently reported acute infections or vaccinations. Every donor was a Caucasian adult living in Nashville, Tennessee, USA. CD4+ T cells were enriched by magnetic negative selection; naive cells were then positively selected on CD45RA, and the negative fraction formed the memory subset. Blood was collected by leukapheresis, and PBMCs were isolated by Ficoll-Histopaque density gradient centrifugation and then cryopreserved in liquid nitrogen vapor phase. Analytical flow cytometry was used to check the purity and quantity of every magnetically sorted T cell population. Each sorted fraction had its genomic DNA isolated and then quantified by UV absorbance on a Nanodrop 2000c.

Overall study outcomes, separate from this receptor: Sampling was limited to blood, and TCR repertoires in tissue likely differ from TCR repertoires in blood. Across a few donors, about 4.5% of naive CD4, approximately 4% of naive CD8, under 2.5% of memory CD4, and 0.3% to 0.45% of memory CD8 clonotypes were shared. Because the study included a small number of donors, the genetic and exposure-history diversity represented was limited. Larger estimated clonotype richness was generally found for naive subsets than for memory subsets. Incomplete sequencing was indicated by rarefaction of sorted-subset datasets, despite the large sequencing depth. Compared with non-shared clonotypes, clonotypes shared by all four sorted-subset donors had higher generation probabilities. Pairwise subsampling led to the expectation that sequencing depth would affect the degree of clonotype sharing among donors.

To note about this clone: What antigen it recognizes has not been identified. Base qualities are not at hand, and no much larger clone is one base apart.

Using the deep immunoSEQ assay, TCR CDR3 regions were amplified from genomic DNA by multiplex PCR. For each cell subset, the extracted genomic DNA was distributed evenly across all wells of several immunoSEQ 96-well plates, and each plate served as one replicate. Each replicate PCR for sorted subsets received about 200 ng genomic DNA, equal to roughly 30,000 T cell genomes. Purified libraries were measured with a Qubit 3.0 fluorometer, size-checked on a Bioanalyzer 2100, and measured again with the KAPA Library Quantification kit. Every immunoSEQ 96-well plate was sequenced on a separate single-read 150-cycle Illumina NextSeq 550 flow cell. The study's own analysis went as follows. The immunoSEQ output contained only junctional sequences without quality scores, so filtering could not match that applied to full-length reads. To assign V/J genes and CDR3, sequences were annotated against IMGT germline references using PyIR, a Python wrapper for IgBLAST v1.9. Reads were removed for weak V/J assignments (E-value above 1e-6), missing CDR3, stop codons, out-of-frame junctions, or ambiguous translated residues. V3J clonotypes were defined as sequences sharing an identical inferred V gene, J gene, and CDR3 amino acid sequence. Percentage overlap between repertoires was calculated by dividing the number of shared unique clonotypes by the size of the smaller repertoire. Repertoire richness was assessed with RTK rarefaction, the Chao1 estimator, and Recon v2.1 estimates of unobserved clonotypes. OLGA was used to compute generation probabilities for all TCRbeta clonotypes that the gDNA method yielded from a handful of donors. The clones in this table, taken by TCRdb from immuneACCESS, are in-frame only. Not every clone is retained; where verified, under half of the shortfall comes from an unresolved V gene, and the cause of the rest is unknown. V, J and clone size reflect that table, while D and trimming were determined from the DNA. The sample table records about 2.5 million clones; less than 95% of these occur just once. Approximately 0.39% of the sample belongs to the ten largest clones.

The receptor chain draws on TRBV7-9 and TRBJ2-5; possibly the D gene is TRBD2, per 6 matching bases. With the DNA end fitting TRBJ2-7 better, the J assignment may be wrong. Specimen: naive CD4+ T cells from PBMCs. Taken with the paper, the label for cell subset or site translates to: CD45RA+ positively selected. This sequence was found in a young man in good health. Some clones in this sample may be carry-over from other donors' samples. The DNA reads TGTGCCAGCAGTTGGGCCCGGGGCGGGAACTACGAGCAGTACTTC. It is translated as CASSWARGGNYEQYF.